This T cell receptor (beta chain) was sequenced in a study of identical twins. Study findings and constraints: There were fewer insertions in abundant cord blood beta clonotypes, but memory repertoires showed no such pattern.

TCRdb re-derived calls from the 5' RACE reads in MiXCR, one entry per CDR3 protein. The data hold 600,000 to 800,000 distinct CDR3 sequences, with approximately 22% observed a single time. Trimming cost V 1 base and J 1 base, with 17 bases left between them. The CDR3 covers 18 residues. CDR1 and CDR2 (germline): LGHNA, YNFKEQ. Concerning this clonotype itself: What it recognizes is unknown.

This sample also belongs to another study, concerning T cells expressing NK-cell markers. From that paper: It was sorted CD3+CD56+NKG2C+, CD3+CD56+NKG2C- and CD3+CD56-NKG2C+ T cells that supplied the TCR beta repertoires. Several experiments confined sorting to alpha-beta TCR T cells with an anti-gamma-delta TCR antibody.

Sequencing was performed on PBMCs. The chain carries TRBV4-2 and TRBJ2-1; D possibly corresponds to TRBD1 (6 bases). The TCR originated in a woman aged 18-29 years in good health. The CDR3 DNA is TGTGCCAGCAGCCAAGCGGGTGTCGCAGGGGAGTCCTACAATGAGCAGTTCTTC. This sequence encodes CASSQAGVAGESYNEQFF.